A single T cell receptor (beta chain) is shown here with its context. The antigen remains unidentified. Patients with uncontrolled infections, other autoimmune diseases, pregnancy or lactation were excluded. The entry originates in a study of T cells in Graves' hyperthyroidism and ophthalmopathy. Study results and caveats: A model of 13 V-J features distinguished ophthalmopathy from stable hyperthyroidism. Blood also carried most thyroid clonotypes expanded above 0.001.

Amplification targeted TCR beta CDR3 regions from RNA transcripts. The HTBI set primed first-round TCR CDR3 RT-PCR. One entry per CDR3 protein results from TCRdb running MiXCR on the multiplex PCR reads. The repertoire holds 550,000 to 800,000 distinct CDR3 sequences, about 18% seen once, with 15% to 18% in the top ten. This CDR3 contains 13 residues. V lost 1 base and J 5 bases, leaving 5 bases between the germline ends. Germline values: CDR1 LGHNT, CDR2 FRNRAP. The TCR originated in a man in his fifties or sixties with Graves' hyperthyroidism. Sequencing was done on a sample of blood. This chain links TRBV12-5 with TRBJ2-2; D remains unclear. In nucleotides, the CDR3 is TGTGCTAGTGGTTTGGGGGTTACCGGGGAGCTGTTTTTT. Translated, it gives CASGLGVTGELFF.